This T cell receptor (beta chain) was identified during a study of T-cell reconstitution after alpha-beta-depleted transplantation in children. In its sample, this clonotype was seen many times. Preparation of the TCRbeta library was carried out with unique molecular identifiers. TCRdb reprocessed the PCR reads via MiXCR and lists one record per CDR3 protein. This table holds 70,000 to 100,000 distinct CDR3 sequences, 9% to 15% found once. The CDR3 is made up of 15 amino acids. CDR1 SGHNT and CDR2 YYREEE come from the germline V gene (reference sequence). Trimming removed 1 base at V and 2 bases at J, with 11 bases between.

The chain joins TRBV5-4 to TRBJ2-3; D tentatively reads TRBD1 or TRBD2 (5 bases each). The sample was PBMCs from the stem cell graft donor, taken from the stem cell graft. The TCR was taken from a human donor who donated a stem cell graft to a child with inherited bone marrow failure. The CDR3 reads CASSLQGVVTDTQYF. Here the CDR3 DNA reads TGTGCCAGCAGCTTGCAGGGAGTTGTCACAGATACGCAGTATTTT.